These 22 T cell receptor beta chains were sequenced from one sample in a study of T cell responses to AZD1222 COVID-19 vaccine. Assay used: immunoSEQ multiplex PCR; TCRdb lists only in-frame clones, some missing. This sample has some 170,000 clones; around 90% occur once, and the top ten carry 4.3%. This material consisted of peripheral blood, taken 28 days after the second dose of the MenACWY control vaccine. The receptors here all came from an adult who received the MenACWY meningococcal vaccine as a control.

This clone was found once. The rearrangement joins TRBV7-2 to TRBJ1-2, with 7 positions matching TRBD1. V was clipped by 5 bases and J by 7 bases; unmatched bases: 10. This CDR3 region has 14 residues. Germline V CDR1 and CDR2: SGHTA, FQGNSA. The CDR3 nucleotides are TGTGCCAGCAGCGAGTACCGCCAGGGGGGTGGCTACACCTTC. It is translated as CASSEYRQGGGYTF.

The count of this clone is one. V usage is TRBV14 and J usage is TRBJ2-1, with D perhaps matching TRBD1 (6 bases). The germline gives CDR1 SGHDN, CDR2 FVKESK. The CDR3 loop spans 15 amino acids. The V end was cut by 6 bases, the J end by 4 bases, with 16 bases between. The CDR3 nucleotides read TGTGCCAGCAGGCAAACAGGGAGTGTGTACAATGAGCAGTTCTTC. Amino acids: CASRQTGSVYNEQFF.

This chain joins TRBV6-5 and TRBJ2-6; D not resolved. Trimming shortened V by 6 bases and J by 3 bases, and 9 bases separated the two germline ends. The length of the CDR3 is 14 residues. The V gene's germline CDR1 is MNHEY and CDR2 SVGAGI. CDR3 residues: CASSDNGGANVLTF. The CDR3 DNA reads TGTGCCAGCAGCGACAATGGTGGGGCCAACGTCCTGACTTTC.

This chain joins TRBV11-2 and TRBJ1-2, with D unclear. The CDR3 runs 12 residues. Trimming took 5 bases from V and 3 from J, leaving 7 bases between them. From germline, CDR1 is SGHAT and CDR2 FQNNGV. This CDR3 is CASSRNDYGYTF. CDR3 bases: TGTGCCAGCAGCCGTAACGACTATGGCTACACCTTC.

The chain has TRBV15 and TRBJ1-6; 7 bases are a match to TRBD1. The V gene end was trimmed by 7 bases and the J gene end by 7 bases; junction bases not matched to a gene: 13. Germline V CDR1 and CDR2: LNHNV, YYDKDF (reference sequence). CDR3 length: 16 residues. In DNA form, the CDR3 reads TGTGCCACCAATTACCACGTGACAGGGAGGAATTCACCCCTCCACTTT. This gives the protein CATNYHVTGRNSPLHF.

The chain links TRBV3-1 (or the pseudogene TRBV3-2) to TRBJ1-6, with TRBD1 as a possible D gene (6 bases). Trimming left V 4 bases short and J 9 bases short, with 19 bases between. Germline V gives CDR1 LGHDT, CDR2 YNNKEL (reference sequence). This CDR3 is built from 16 residues. In nucleotides, the CDR3 is TGTGCCAGCAGCCTCCGGGCGGTTCAGGGGTTTTCACCCCTCCACTTT. It codes for CASSLRAVQGFSPLHF.

V and J are TRBV4-3 and TRBJ2-7, with 9 positions matching TRBD1. J lost 1 base, V lost 2 bases, and 6 bases had no gene match. CDR1 and CDR2 from the germline V gene are LGHNA and YSLEER. The CDR3 has 16 residues. The CDR3, as DNA: TGCGCCAGCAGCCAAATGTCCGGGACAGGGTCCTACGAGCAGTACTTC. As protein: CASSQMSGTGSYEQYF.

In its sample, this clone was seen once. The V and J genes are TRBV27 and TRBJ1-6, with TRBD1 matching 9 bases. The CDR3 runs to 16 residues. V gave up 7 bases and J gave up 9 bases; unmatched junction bases: 13. CDR1 is MNHEY, CDR2 SMNVEV, per germline (reference sequence). This CDR3 is CASTLDGTGYGSPLHF. CDR3 nucleotide sequence: TGTGCCAGCACCTTGGACGGGACAGGGTACGGTTCACCCCTCCACTTT.

The chain couples TRBV25-1 to TRBJ2-3; a weak D match, TRBD2 (5 bases). CDR3 size: 15 residues. Germline V CDR1 and CDR2: MGHDK, SYGVNS. Trimming removed 5 bases from V and 0 bases from J, with 12 bases in between. As DNA, the CDR3 is TGTGCCAGCAGTAACCTAGCAGCTAGCACAGATACGCAGTATTTT. This translates into CASSNLAASTDTQYF.

The chain links TRBV10-1 to TRBJ2-3, with a tentative D call TRBD1 (5 bases). The CDR3 sequence is 13 residues long. CDR1 and CDR2 (germline): WNHNN, SYGVQD (reference sequence). Trimming removed 2 bases at V and 4 bases at J, with 7 bases between. The DNA of the CDR3 is TGCGCCAGCAGTGAGAGGGGTGCAGATACGCAGTATTTT. Its translation is CASSERGADTQYF.

V is TRBV7-9 and J is TRBJ2-3; 7 bases agree with TRBD2. CDR3 length: 15 amino acids. Germline V gives CDR1 SEHNR, CDR2 FQNEAQ (reference sequence). Trimming cost V 4 bases and J 5 bases; bases outside gene matches: 9. The CDR3 loop is CASSSPAGVVDTQYF. The CDR3 DNA is TGTGCCAGCAGCTCCCCCGCGGGAGTAGTAGATACGCAGTATTTT.

The V gene is TRBV18, the J gene TRBJ1-5; D gene unclear. Germline values: CDR1 KGHSH, CDR2 LQKENI. V was cut by 0 bases and J by 2 bases, with 11 bases left in between. This CDR3 contains 16 residues. In nucleotides, the CDR3 is TGTGCCAGCTCACCACCGGGAAGGGAGGGCAATCAGCCCCAGCATTTT. Amino acid sequence: CASSPPGREGNQPQHF. The whole variable domain, remainder taken from reference TRBV18 and TRBJ1-5, is NAGVMQNPRHLVRRRGQEARLRCSPMKGHSHVYWYRQLPEEGLKFMVYLQKENIIDESGMPKERFSAEFPKEGPSILRIQQVVRGDSAAYFCASSPPGREGNQPQHFGDGTRLSIL.

The V and J genes are TRBV11-1 and TRBJ1-3, with TRBD1 matching over 7 bases. The CDR3 is made up of 14 amino acids. CDR1 is SGHAT and CDR2 is FQDESV in the germline V gene (reference sequence). Losses at the gene ends were 5 bases for V and 4 bases for J; bases not matched to a gene: 5. The CDR3, as DNA: TGTGCCAGCAGCCTGACAGGGAGCGGAAACACCATATATTTT. It codes for CASSLTGSGNTIYF.

V is TRBV7-2 and J is TRBJ1-1, with a weak D call TRBD1 (5 bases). In germline, CDR1 is SGHTA, CDR2 FQGNSA. Deletions cut 1 base from V and 7 bases from J, with 16 bases between. The CDR3 runs to 15 residues. The CDR3 nucleotides read TGTGCCAGCAGCTTAGTGGAGGGGCCAATGTATGAAGCTTTCTTT. Its protein product is CASSLVEGPMYEAFF.

This clone is a singleton in its sample. The chain links TRBV4-1 to TRBJ2-1; D may correspond to TRBD1 or TRBD2 (5 bases each). The V and J ends lost 1 base and 1 base respectively, with 11 bases between them. The CDR3 loop spans 16 amino acids. CDR1 and CDR2 from the germline V gene are MGHRA and YSYEKL. The CDR3 coding sequence is TGCGCCAGCAGCCAAGGTTGGGGGAGTTCCTACAATGAGCAGTTCTTC. It codes for CASSQGWGSSYNEQFF.

This clone was picked up one time. The chain uses TRBV7-8 and TRBJ2-1, with D possibly being TRBD2 (6 bases). V lost 5 bases and J lost 8, with 19 bases in between. Germline V gene lookup returns CDR1 SGHVS and CDR2 FQNEAQ. The CDR3 contains 15 residues. The CDR3 is CASSRRAINFHEQFF. DNA for the CDR3: TGTGCCAGCAGCCGGAGGGCCATCAACTTCCATGAGCAGTTCTTC.

V and J are TRBV19 and TRBJ1-6; no clear D gene. The length of the CDR3 is 18 residues. Deletions cut 5 bases from V and 5 bases from J, with 22 bases between. The germline CDR1 and CDR2 sequences are LNHDA and SQIVND (reference sequence). CDR3 in DNA: TGTGCCAGTAGTGCTCGACCCGTTCGGACCGCTAATAATTCACCCCTCCACTTT. This translates into CASSARPVRTANNSPLHF. Complete variable domain (other parts from reference TRBV19 and TRBJ1-6): DGGITQSPKYLFRKEGQNVTLSCEQNLNHDAMYWYRQDPGQGLRLIYYSQIVNDFQKGDIAEGYSVSREKKESFPLTVTSAQKNPTAFYLCASSARPVRTANNSPLHFGNGTRLTVT.

The chain combines TRBV6-5 with TRBJ1-2; 7 nucleotides align to TRBD1. Trimming cost V 7 bases and J 4 bases; bases outside gene matches: 9. CDR1 is MNHEY, CDR2 SVGAGI, per germline. The CDR3 is made up of 14 amino acids. Here the CDR3 DNA reads TGTGCCAGCACCCCAAGACAGGGACGCTATGGCTACACCTTC. This gives the protein CASTPRQGRYGYTF.

CDR3 in amino acids: CASSLGTGDYQPQHF. The DNA of the CDR3 is TGTGCCAGCAGCTTAGGGACAGGGGATTATCAGCCCCAGCATTTT. The V call is TRBV7-9, the J call TRBJ1-5; 9 bases align to TRBD1. The CDR3 runs to 15 residues. V lost 1 base and J lost 5; bases outside the gene matches: 3. Germline V gene lookup returns CDR1 SEHNR and CDR2 FQNEAQ (reference sequence).

This sequence joins TRBV10-3 and TRBJ1-1, with 11 bases fitting TRBD1. Germline CDR1 and CDR2: ENHRY and SYGVKD. Trimming took 7 bases from V and 4 from J; bases not matched to a gene: 8. The CDR3 length is 15 residues. The CDR3, as DNA: TGTGCCATCAAGGGACAGGGGGGTATAAGCACTGAAGCTTTCTTT. Residues: CAIKGQGGISTEAFF.

The rearrangement links TRBV7-2 to TRBJ2-3; 8 bases agree with TRBD2. The CDR3 consists of 14 residues. V shed 6 bases, J shed 0 bases, and the junction held 2 bases outside the gene matches. Germline loops: CDR1 SGHTA, CDR2 FQGNSA. CDR3 sequence reads: CASRPSGSTDTQYF. DNA of the CDR3: TGTGCCAGCAGACCTAGCGGGAGCACAGATACGCAGTATTTT. The whole variable domain, remainder taken from reference TRBV7-2 and TRBJ2-3, is GAGVSQSPSNKVTEKGKDVELRCDPISGHTALYWYRQSLGQGLEFLIYFQGNSAPDKSGLPSDRFSAERTGGSVSTLTIQRTQQEDSAVYLCASRPSGSTDTQYFGPGTRLTVL.

The rearrangement links TRBV7-2 to TRBJ2-7; tentatively, D is TRBD1 or TRBD2 (5 bases each). V was cut by 2 bases and J by 0 bases, with 11 bases left in between. Germline CDR1 and CDR2: SGHTA and FQGNSA. CDR3 size: 15 residues. The CDR3 region has the DNA TGTGCCAGCAGCTTACAGATCGGGGCCTCCTACGAGCAGTACTTC. This sequence encodes CASSLQIGASYEQYF.